Listed here are 23 T cell receptor beta chains from one sample, sequenced in a study of blood T cell repertoires in COVID-19. Sequenced by immunoSEQ multiplex PCR; TCRdb stores in-frame clones only, minus some. The table shows hundreds of thousands of clones, with around 90% occurring only once. The sequenced sample was peripheral blood. The source is a woman in her thirties or forties with COVID-19, enrolled during active disease.

A word on this clone: The sample holds other DNA sequences that translate to the same CDR3. The V gene is TRBV5-1, the J gene TRBJ1-2; D is perhaps TRBD1 (5 bases). Germline loops: CDR1 SGHRS, CDR2 YFSETQ. The CDR3 runs 12 residues. Trimming took 4 bases from V and 6 from J, leaving 10 bases between them. This chain's CDR3 is CASSLGGDGYTF. Here the CDR3 DNA reads TGCGCCAGCAGCCTTGGGGGGGATGGCTACACCTTC.

The rearrangement joins TRBV12-5 to TRBJ1-2, with D perhaps matching TRBD1 (5 bases). Germline V gene data show CDR1 as LGHNT and CDR2 as FRNRAP. The CDR3 sequence is 16 residues long. Trimming stripped 1 base from V and 2 bases from J, with 14 bases between. CDR3 loop: CASGLELDGGNYGYTF. In DNA, the CDR3 is TGTGCTAGTGGTTTGGAATTGGACGGGGGGAACTATGGCTACACCTTC.

The chain joins TRBV6-2 or TRBV6-3 to TRBJ2-5, with 12 bases fitting TRBD2. V lost 4 bases and J lost 0; bases outside the gene matches: 6. This CDR3 region has 17 residues. Germline CDR1 and CDR2: MNHEY and SVGEGT. The CDR3 reads CASSSWTSGAYQETQYF. As DNA, the CDR3 is TGTGCCAGCAGTTCTTGGACTAGCGGGGCGTACCAAGAGACCCAGTACTTC.

This clone is a singleton in its sample. The CDR3 coding sequence is TGTGCCAGCAGTTCCACTGCGGATCAGCCCCAGCATTTT. This encodes CASSSTADQPQHF. J is TRBJ1-5 and V is TRBV12-3 or TRBV12-4; the D is unclear. CDR3 size: 13 residues. V dropped 4 bases and J dropped 5 bases, with 9 bases sitting between them.

The chain employs TRBV9 and TRBJ2-7; TRBD2 agrees at 10 bases. Losses at the gene ends were 1 base for V and 5 bases for J; bases not matched to a gene: 6. The CDR3 runs 15 residues. Germline CDR1 is SGDLS and CDR2 is YYNGEE. The chain's CDR3 is CASSVLGTSAHEQYF. In DNA form, the CDR3 reads TGTGCCAGCAGCGTATTGGGGACTAGCGCCCACGAGCAGTACTTC.

In DNA form, the CDR3 reads TGTGCCAGCAGTTTATCGAGGGGGGGGCGGTCCGGGGAGCAGTACTTC. Protein sequence: CASSLSRGGRSGEQYF. This chain connects TRBV27 to TRBJ2-7; D perhaps matches TRBD2 (7 bases). Germline V gene lookup returns CDR1 MNHEY and CDR2 SMNVEV (reference sequence). V lost 0 bases and J lost 7, with 19 bases in between. The length of the CDR3 is 16 residues.

The chain links TRBV19 to TRBJ1-5; weak D call: TRBD1 (5 bases). CDR1 LNHDA and CDR2 SQIVND come from the germline V gene (reference sequence). This CDR3 has 12 amino acids. The V end lost 5 bases, the J end lost 7 bases, and 9 bases lay between the germline ends. The CDR3 loop is CASSPGKQPQHF. The CDR3 DNA reads TGTGCCAGTAGTCCAGGGAAACAGCCCCAGCATTTT.

This clone has just one count. The chain has TRBV19 and TRBJ2-3; a possible D gene is TRBD2 (7 bases). This CDR3 region has 18 residues. The V and J ends lost 0 bases and 6 bases respectively, with 22 bases between them. The germline V gene has CDR1 LNHDA and CDR2 SQIVND (reference sequence). The CDR3 DNA reads as TGTGCCAGTAGTATAGACCATCTATCGGGGGGCCTCCGGGATACGCAGTATTTT. Encoded protein: CASSIDHLSGGLRDTQYF.

Remarks on this clone: The junction shows a germline mismatch at one end, possibly a read error. The rearrangement joins TRBV4-3 to TRBJ1-5, with D possibly TRBD1 on 5 matching bases. This CDR3 comprises 16 residues. In germline, CDR1 is LGHNA, CDR2 YSLEER. The CDR3 nucleotides are TGCGCCAGCAGCCACTTCCCGCAGGGATTCAATGAGCCCCAGCATTTT. Protein: CASSHFPQGFNEPQHF.

The chain combines TRBV7-2 with TRBJ2-3; perhaps TRBD2 as D (6 bases). Germline-derived CDR1 and CDR2 are SGHTA and FQGNSA. CDR3 size: 14 residues. The V and J ends lost 4 bases and 5 bases respectively, with 13 bases between them. The DNA for the CDR3 is TGTGCCAGCAGCTCTTCCGGGAGTAGAGATACGCAGTATTTT. Its protein is CASSSSGSRDTQYF.

The rearrangement uses TRBV28 and TRBJ1-6, with a weak D call TRBD1 (6 bases). The CDR3 has 13 residues. Germline CDR1 reads MDHEN; CDR2 reads SYDVKM. CDR3 nucleotide sequence: TGTGCTGGGCAGGGGTCCTATAATTCACCCCTCCACTTT. It encodes CAGQGSYNSPLHF.

This clone was recorded once. The gene calls are TRBV30 and TRBJ2-2; tentatively, D is TRBD2 (7 bases). Germline V gene data show CDR1 as GTSNPN and CDR2 as SVGIG (reference sequence). This CDR3 has 14 residues. V was pared by 3 bases and J by 4 bases, with 12 bases between. The CDR3, as DNA: TGTGCCTGGAGCCGAAGGGGGGGCACCGGGGAGCTGTTTTTT. Its translation is CAWSRRGGTGELFF.

V usage is TRBV7-9 and J usage is TRBJ1-4, with D tentatively TRBD1 (5 bases). Germline values: CDR1 SEHNR, CDR2 FQNEAQ (reference sequence). The CDR3 has 15 residues. V was cut by 3 bases and J by 5 bases, with 13 bases left in between. This CDR3 is CASSLVGDRNEKLFF. The CDR3 DNA reads as TGTGCCAGCAGCTTGGTAGGCGACAGAAATGAAAAACTGTTTTTT.

A single count supports this clone. The chain employs TRBV6-1 and TRBJ2-3; tentatively, D is TRBD2 (6 bases). The CDR3 covers 16 residues. Trimming cost V 3 bases and J 6 bases, with 19 bases left between them. Germline loops: CDR1 MNHNS, CDR2 SASEGT. The CDR3 DNA sequence: TGTGCCAGCAGTGATGGGACTCCCATTACCGGCGATACGCAGTATTTT. Residues: CASSDGTPITGDTQYF.

Only one count was recorded for this clone. CDR3 sequence reads: CSASSIIAGGTDTQYF. The CDR3 DNA reads TGCAGTGCTAGTTCCATTATAGCGGGAGGCACAGATACGCAGTATTTT. The chain combines TRBV20-1 with TRBJ2-3; 9 bases align to TRBD2. The CDR3 loop spans 16 amino acids. The ends lost 3 bases at V and 1 base at J; junction bases unmatched: 8. The germline gives CDR1 DFQATT, CDR2 SNEGSKA (reference sequence).

This chain links TRBV9 with TRBJ2-6, with D perhaps matching TRBD1 (5 bases). The CDR3 is 18 residues long. V gave up 0 bases and J gave up 0 bases, with 13 bases separating them. The germline V gene has CDR1 SGDLS and CDR2 YYNGEE. The CDR3 DNA reads as TGTGCCAGCAGCGTAGGCACGTCAGGGATCTCTGGGGCCAACGTCCTGACTTTC. Its protein product is CASSVGTSGISGANVLTF.

The chain is built from TRBV19 and TRBJ2-1; 7 bases are a match to TRBD1. The germline V gene encodes CDR1 LNHDA and CDR2 SQIVND (reference sequence). The V gene end was trimmed by 4 bases and the J gene end by 4 bases; junction bases not matched to a gene: 10. The CDR3 length is 16 residues. The chain's CDR3 is CASSTRGQDRYNEQFF. CDR3 sequence (DNA): TGTGCCAGTAGTACAAGGGGGCAGGACAGATACAATGAGCAGTTCTTC.

The CDR3 reads CASKWGDGNQPQHF. CDR3 DNA: TGTGCCAGCAAGTGGGGGGATGGCAATCAGCCCCAGCATTTT. The genes are TRBV28 and TRBJ1-5, with a possible D match to TRBD1 (5 bases). From germline, CDR1 is MDHEN and CDR2 SYDVKM. The CDR3 sequence is 14 residues long. Trimming stripped 7 bases from V and 2 bases from J, with 12 bases between.

V is TRBV7-2 and J is TRBJ1-4; weak D call: TRBD1 (6 bases). CDR1 and CDR2 (germline): SGHTA, FQGNSA. Trimming pared 5 bases from V and 0 bases from J, leaving 10 bases between. The CDR3 has 15 residues. The CDR3 protein is CASSVQGSTNEKLFF. In DNA form, the CDR3 reads TGTGCCAGCAGCGTACAGGGTTCAACTAATGAAAAACTGTTTTTT.

This chain connects TRBV19 to TRBJ2-1, with 14 positions matching TRBD2. CDR3 length: 16 residues. The germline gives CDR1 LNHDA, CDR2 SQIVND (reference sequence). V shed 5 bases, J shed 8 bases, and the junction held 8 bases outside the gene matches. CDR3 bases: TGTGCCAGTAGTCAGGAACGACTAGCGGGGGGGGATGAGCAGTTCTTC. Protein sequence: CASSQERLAGGDEQFF.

The chain recombines TRBV15 with TRBJ2-5; possible D gene TRBD1, 6 bases. This CDR3 comprises 14 residues. Deletions cut 0 bases from V and 5 bases from J, with 10 bases between. Germline CDR1 reads LNHNV; CDR2 reads YYDKDF (reference sequence). The CDR3 DNA reads TGTGCCACCAGCAGAGATACAGGGATCGAGACCCAGTACTTC. It encodes CATSRDTGIETQYF.

Points on this clone: Germline is not matched at one junction end, which may reflect a read error. The chain recombines TRBV5-1 with TRBJ2-3; D is possibly TRBD2 (6 bases). Germline V CDR1 and CDR2: SGHRS, YFSETQ. The CDR3 runs 14 residues. The CDR3: CASSLGLRTDTQYF. CDR3 DNA: TGCGCCAGCAGTTTGGGACTTCGCACAGATACGCAGTATTTT. Based on the CDR3 plus reference TRBV5-1 and TRBJ2-3, the full variable domain is KAGVTQTPRYLIKTRGQQVTLSCSPISGHRSVSWYQQTPGQGLQFLFEYFSETQRNKGNFPGRFSGRQFSNSRSEMNVSTLELGDSALYLCASSLGLRTDTQYFGPGTRLTVL.

The rearrangement uses TRBV6-2 or TRBV6-3 and TRBJ1-2; D not certain. V lost 2 bases and J lost 5, with 9 bases in between. Germline V gives CDR1 MNHEY, CDR2 SVGEGT. CDR3 length: 13 residues. CDR3 in amino acids: CASSYRAAYGYTF. The CDR3 DNA reads as TGTGCCAGCAGTTACCGTGCGGCTTATGGCTACACCTTC.